Listed below are T cell receptor beta chains from one sample, sequenced in a study of early T cells in non-severe SARS-CoV-2 infection. Each CDR3 protein is one row after TCRdb ran MiXCR on the 5' RACE reads. The top ten hold around 4.9% of the sample, which has 85,000 to 100,000 distinct CDR3 sequences, over 15% seen once. This specimen consisted of whole blood, obtained at baseline. Receptors were obtained from an adult who was a healthcare worker with PCR-confirmed SARS-CoV-2 infection or an uninfected control (not recorded which). The CDR3 runs from the conserved cysteine through the conserved F or W. The D gene is left open where the match is weak. A row's size may be missing; if present it is once, few, many or a size class.

TRBD1	.	TRBJ1-6	TRBV7-8	CASSPGTDHSPLHF	TGTGCCAGCAGCCCTGGGACAGACCATTCACCCCTCCACTTT
TRBD2	.	TRBJ2-1	TRBV7-2	CASSLLAGSRSYNEQFF	TGTGCCAGCAGCTTGTTAGCGGGATCACGTAGCTACAATGAGCAGTTCTTC
.	.	TRBJ2-5	TRBV12-5	CASGPEGKTQYF	TGTGCTAGTGGTCCAGAGGGGAAGACCCAGTACTTC
.	.	TRBJ2-2	TRBV7-6	CASSSRDFSTGELFF	TGTGCCAGCAGCTCCAGGGACTTCTCCACCGGGGAGCTGTTTTTT
.	few	TRBJ2-7	TRBV20-1	CSATEEDSTYEQYF	TGCAGTGCTACCGAAGAGGACTCCACCTACGAGCAGTACTTC
.	many	TRBJ2-1	TRBV7-8	CASSPEGSNEQFF	TGTGCCAGCAGCCCTGAAGGCTCCAATGAGCAGTTCTTC
.	many	TRBJ2-1	TRBV19	CASSTPQTGPNEQFF	TGTGCCAGTAGTACCCCCCAGACAGGCCCCAATGAGCAGTTCTTC
.	.	TRBJ2-1	TRBV28	CASSFSSRADEQFF	TGTGCCAGCAGTTTTTCTAGCAGGGCTGATGAGCAGTTCTTC
.	few	TRBJ2-5	TRBV20-1	CSASWDRETQYF	TGCAGTGCTAGCTGGGACCGAGAGACCCAGTACTTC
.	few	TRBJ2-7	TRBV2	CASRDVSYEQYF	TGTGCCAGCAGAGACGTCTCCTACGAGCAGTACTTC
.	.	TRBJ2-7	TRBV14	CASSQSLAYEQYF	TGTGCCAGCAGCCAGTCATTAGCATACGAGCAGTACTTC
TRBD1	.	TRBJ1-1	TRBV7-3	CASSLKRRGRMISFF	TGTGCCAGCAGCTTAAAACGGAGGGGGCGCATGATATCTTTCTTT
.	many	TRBJ2-3	TRBV9	CASTLVTTDTQYF	TGTGCCAGCACCCTAGTCACGACAGATACGCAGTATTTT
.	few	TRBJ2-3	TRBV4-1	CASSQDQGDTQYF	TGCGCCAGCAGCCAAGATCAAGGGGATACGCAGTATTTT
.	few	TRBJ2-4	TRBV12-2	CASLGEVAKNIQYF	TGTGCAAGTCTTGGGGAGGTAGCCAAAAACATTCAGTACTTC
.	.	TRBJ2-1	TRBV7-6	CASSLDGARNNEQFF	TGTGCCAGCAGCTTAGATGGGGCCCGAAACAATGAGCAGTTCTTC
.	few	TRBJ1-1	TRBV19	CASSIGTIREAFF	TGTGCCAGTAGTATCGGGACTATCCGTGAAGCTTTCTTT
TRBD1	.	TRBJ1-2	TRBV20-1	CSDEKTGTGVAGYTF	TGCAGTGACGAAAAGACCGGGACAGGGGTTGCCGGCTACACCTTC
.	.	TRBJ1-2	TRBV9	CASSDSRRDIYGYTF	TGTGCCAGCAGCGACAGCCGGCGAGATATATATGGCTACACCTTC
.	.	TRBJ2-3	TRBV11-2	CASSLAREVVYF	TGTGCCAGCAGCTTAGCCAGGGAAGTTGTGTATTTT
.	.	TRBJ2-3	TRBV7-8	CASSLDSAVVGTQYF	TGTGCCAGCAGCCTGGACTCGGCGGTCGTCGGTACGCAGTATTTT
TRBD2	.	TRBJ2-3	TRBV12-3/TRBV12-4	CASSTSGTTTDTQYF	TGTGCCAGCAGTACATCCGGGACTACCACAGATACGCAGTATTTT
.	.	TRBJ2-2	TRBV4-3	CASSQDGGSTVNTGELFF	TGCGCCAGCAGCCAAGATGGGGGTTCGACAGTCAACACCGGGGAGCTGTTTTTT
.	few	TRBJ1-3	TRBV18	CASSLNSGNTIYF	TGTGCCAGCTCTCTAAACTCTGGAAACACCATATATTTT
.	.	TRBJ2-5	TRBV28	CASSLPVETQYF	TGTGCCAGCAGTCTACCAGTGGAGACCCAGTACTTC
.	.	TRBJ1-1	TRBV12-3/TRBV12-4	CASSGTGGARKEAFF	TGTGCCAGCAGTGGAACTGGGGGGGCGAGAAAAGAAGCTTTCTTT
.	few	TRBJ1-4	TRBV20-1	CSALRTTNEKLFF	TGCAGTGCTCTGCGAACAACTAATGAAAAACTGTTTTTT
.	few	TRBJ2-7	TRBV4-1	CASSEGEGWEQYF	TGCGCCAGCAGCGAGGGGGAGGGATGGGAGCAGTACTTC
.	few	TRBJ2-2	TRBV6-5	CASSYSLPYRDFHNTGELFF	TGTGCCAGCAGTTACTCCCTCCCCTACCGGGACTTTCATAACACCGGGGAGCTGTTTTTT
.	.	TRBJ2-2	TRBV9	CASSPRGLNTGELFF	TGTGCCAGCAGCCCCCGCGGGCTGAACACCGGGGAGCTGTTTTTT
.	once	TRBJ2-7	TRBV6-2/TRBV6-3	CASSRQYYEQYF	TGTGCCAGCAGTCGGCAGTACTACGAGCAGTACTTC
TRBD2	.	TRBJ2-5	TRBV6-2/TRBV6-3	CASDSSGKAETQYF	TGTGCCAGCGATTCTAGCGGGAAAGCGGAGACCCAGTACTTC
.	.	TRBJ2-2	TRBV14	CASSWDTGELFF	TGTGCCAGCAGCTGGGACACCGGGGAGCTGTTTTTT
TRBD2	few	TRBJ2-7	TRBV20-1	CSARKRGSSYEQYF	TGCAGTGCAAGAAAGCGGGGCAGCTCCTACGAGCAGTACTTC
.	.	TRBJ2-3	TRBV5-1	CASSLGGLSTDTQYF	TGCGCCAGCAGCTTAGGGGGATTAAGCACAGATACGCAGTATTTT
.	.	TRBJ2-4	TRBV20-1	CSGGTTNNIQYF	TGCAGTGGAGGGACAACGAATAACATTCAGTACTTC
TRBD1	few	TRBJ2-1	TRBV12-3/TRBV12-4	CASSRGTGPGNEQFF	TGTGCCAGCAGTCGCGGGACAGGGCCGGGCAATGAGCAGTTCTTC
TRBD2	.	TRBJ2-7	TRBV5-1	CASSSAGGPFYEQYF	TGCGCCAGCAGCTCTGCGGGAGGGCCTTTCTACGAGCAGTACTTC
.	few	TRBJ1-2	TRBV5-6	CASSLSGGLHGYTF	TGTGCCAGCAGCTTGTCCGGGGGCCTTCATGGCTACACCTTC
TRBD1	.	TRBJ2-2	TRBV10-3	CAISEGQGVGGELFF	TGTGCCATCAGTGAGGGACAGGGAGTAGGCGGGGAGCTGTTTTTT
.	few	TRBJ2-7	TRBV3-1	CASSQDLTITTYEQYF	TGTGCCAGCAGCCAAGATCTAACGATTACCACCTACGAGCAGTACTTC
TRBD2	few	TRBJ2-5	TRBV7-8	CASSVLADQETQYF	TGTGCCAGCAGCGTACTAGCGGACCAAGAGACCCAGTACTTC
.	.	TRBJ2-2	TRBV28	CASTLRWPQNTGELFF	TGTGCCAGCACATTGCGGTGGCCCCAAAACACCGGGGAGCTGTTTTTT
.	many	TRBJ2-7	TRBV20-1	CSATVGGKGGSSYEQYF	TGCAGTGCCACTGTCGGAGGGAAAGGGGGATCCAGCTACGAGCAGTACTTC
.	few	TRBJ2-1	TRBV4-1	CASSQGRSSYNEQFF	TGCGCCAGCAGCCAAGGGCGCAGCTCCTACAATGAGCAGTTCTTC
TRBD1	.	TRBJ1-1	TRBV12-3/TRBV12-4	CASSLGTGGEGFF	TGTGCCAGCAGTTTAGGGACAGGGGGCGAGGGTTTCTTT
.	.	TRBJ2-7	TRBV7-2	CASSQGHAFYEQYF	TGTGCCAGCAGCCAAGGGCACGCCTTCTACGAGCAGTACTTC
TRBD2	few	TRBJ2-7	TRBV6-2/TRBV6-3	CASSYSKLAGLSYF	TGTGCCAGCAGTTACTCGAAACTAGCGGGACTTTCGTACTTC
TRBD2	few	TRBJ2-7	TRBV7-2	CASSQTSGGLYEQYF	TGTGCCAGCAGCCAAACTAGCGGAGGGCTCTACGAGCAGTACTTC
TRBD1	many	TRBJ1-1	TRBV12-3/TRBV12-4	CASRVGGLLTEAFF	TGTGCCAGCAGGGTAGGGGGCCTCCTAACTGAAGCTTTCTTT
TRBD1	few	TRBJ1-1	TRBV7-9	CASSPGDSNTEAFF	TGTGCCAGCAGCCCGGGGGACAGTAACACTGAAGCTTTCTTT
TRBD1	.	TRBJ1-1	TRBV5-4	CASSHQGAGTEAFF	TGTGCCAGCAGCCATCAGGGGGCAGGCACTGAAGCTTTCTTT